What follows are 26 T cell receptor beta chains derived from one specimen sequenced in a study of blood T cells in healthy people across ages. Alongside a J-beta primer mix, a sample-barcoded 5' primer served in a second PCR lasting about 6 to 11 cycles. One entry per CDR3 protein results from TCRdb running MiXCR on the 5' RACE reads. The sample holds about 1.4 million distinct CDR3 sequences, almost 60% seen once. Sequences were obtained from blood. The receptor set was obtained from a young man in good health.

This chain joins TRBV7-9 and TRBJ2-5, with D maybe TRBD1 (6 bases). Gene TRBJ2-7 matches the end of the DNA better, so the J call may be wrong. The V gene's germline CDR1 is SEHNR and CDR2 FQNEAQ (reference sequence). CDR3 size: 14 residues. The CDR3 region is CASSATGTNYEQYF. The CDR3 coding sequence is TGTGCCAGCAGCGCAACCGGGACAAATTACGAGCAGTACTTC.

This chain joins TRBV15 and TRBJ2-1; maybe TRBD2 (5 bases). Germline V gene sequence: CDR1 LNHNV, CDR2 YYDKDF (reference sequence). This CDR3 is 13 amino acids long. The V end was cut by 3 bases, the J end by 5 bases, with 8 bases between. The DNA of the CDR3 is TGTGCCACCAGCAGGACTAATAACAATGAGCAGTTCTTC. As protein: CATSRTNNNEQFF.

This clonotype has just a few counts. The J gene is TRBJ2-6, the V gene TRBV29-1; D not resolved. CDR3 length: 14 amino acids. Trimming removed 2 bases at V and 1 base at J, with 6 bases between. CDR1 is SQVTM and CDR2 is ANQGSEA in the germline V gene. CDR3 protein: CSVEKGSGANVLTF. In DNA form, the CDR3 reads TGCAGCGTTGAAAAAGGTTCTGGGGCCAACGTCCTGACTTTC.

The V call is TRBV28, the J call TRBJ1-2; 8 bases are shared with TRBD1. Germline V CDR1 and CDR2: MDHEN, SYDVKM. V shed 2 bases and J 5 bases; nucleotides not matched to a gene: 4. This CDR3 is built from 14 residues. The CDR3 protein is CASSLQGQAYGYTF. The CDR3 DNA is TGTGCCAGCAGTTTACAGGGACAGGCTTATGGCTACACCTTC.

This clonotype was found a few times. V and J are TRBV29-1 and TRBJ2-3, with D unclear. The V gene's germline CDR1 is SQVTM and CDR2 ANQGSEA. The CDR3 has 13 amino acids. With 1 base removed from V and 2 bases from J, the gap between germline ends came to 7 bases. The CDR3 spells CSVEGVDTDTQYF. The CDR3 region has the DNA TGCAGCGTTGAAGGGGTCGACACAGATACGCAGTATTTT.

CDR3 nucleotides: TGTGCCAGCAGTCGGGAAAAACTCAGTAGCGGGGGGGCCACAAATGAGCAGTTCTTC. The encoded protein is CASSREKLSSGGATNEQFF. The chain recombines TRBV6-1 with TRBJ2-1; TRBD2 matches 11 bases. The J segment lost 7 bases and the V segment lost 5 bases, leaving 19 bases of the junction unmatched. CDR3 length: 19 residues. Germline V CDR1 and CDR2: MNHNS, SASEGT.

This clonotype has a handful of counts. CDR3 amino acids: CSAWRGGEQYF. The CDR3 nucleotides are TGCAGCGCGTGGAGGGGTGGCGAGCAGTACTTC. The chain carries TRBV29-1 and TRBJ2-7, with D maybe TRBD2 (6 bases). The V gene lost 7 bases and the J gene lost 6 bases, with 13 bases spanning the gap. Germline CDR1 and CDR2: SQVTM and ANQGSEA. The CDR3 consists of 11 residues.

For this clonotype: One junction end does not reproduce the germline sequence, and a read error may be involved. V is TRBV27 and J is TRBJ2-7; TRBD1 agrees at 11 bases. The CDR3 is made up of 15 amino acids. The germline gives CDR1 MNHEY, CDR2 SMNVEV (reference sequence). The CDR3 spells CASSIGQGAMYGQYF. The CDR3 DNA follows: TGTGCCAGCTCGATAGGACAGGGGGCGATGTACGGGCAGTACTTC.

The CDR3 nucleotides are TGTGCCAGCAGCGGAGGGACGGTAGCTTTCTTT. Translating gives CASSGGTVAFF. The chain employs TRBV7-9 and TRBJ1-1; TRBD1 is a possible D gene (5 bases). The CDR3 sequence is 11 residues long. The germline V gene has CDR1 SEHNR and CDR2 FQNEAQ (reference sequence). Trimming stripped 5 bases from V and 10 bases from J, with 11 bases between.

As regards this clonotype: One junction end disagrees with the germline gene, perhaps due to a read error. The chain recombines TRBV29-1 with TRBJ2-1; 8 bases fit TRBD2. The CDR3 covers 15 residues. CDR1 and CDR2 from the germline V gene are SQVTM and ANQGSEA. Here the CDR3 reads CGVEERESSYNEQFF. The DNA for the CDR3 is TGCGGCGTTGAGGAGCGGGAGAGCTCCTACAATGAGCAGTTCTTC.

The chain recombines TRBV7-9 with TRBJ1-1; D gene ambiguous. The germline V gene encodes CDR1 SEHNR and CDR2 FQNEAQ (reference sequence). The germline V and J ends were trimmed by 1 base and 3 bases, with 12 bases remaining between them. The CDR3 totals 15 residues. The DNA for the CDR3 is TGTGCCAGCAGCTTAGTGGGGTTTTCGGACACTGAAGCTTTCTTT. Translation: CASSLVGFSDTEAFF.

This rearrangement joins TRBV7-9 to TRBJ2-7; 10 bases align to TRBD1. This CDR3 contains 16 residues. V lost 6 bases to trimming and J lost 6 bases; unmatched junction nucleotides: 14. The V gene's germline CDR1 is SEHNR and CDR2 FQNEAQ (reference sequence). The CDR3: CASSVEAGTGDPEQYF. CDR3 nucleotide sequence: TGTGCCAGCAGTGTAGAAGCCGGGACAGGGGATCCCGAGCAGTACTTC.

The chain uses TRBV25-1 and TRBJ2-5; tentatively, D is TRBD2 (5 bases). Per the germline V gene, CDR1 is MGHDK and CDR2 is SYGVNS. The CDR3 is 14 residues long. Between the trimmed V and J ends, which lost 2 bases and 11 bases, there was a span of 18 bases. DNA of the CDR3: TGTGCCAGCAGTGAAGCTCGGGGTTCGGCGGAGCAGTACTTC. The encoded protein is CASSEARGSAEQYF.

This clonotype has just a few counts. CDR3 sequence reads: CASSPGSSGGRLDTQYF. CDR3 coding DNA: TGTGCCAGCTCCCCTGGGTCTAGCGGGGGGCGATTGGATACGCAGTATTTT. The rearrangement joins TRBV28 to TRBJ2-3, with 11 bases matching TRBD2. V lost 8 bases to trimming and J lost 6 bases; unmatched junction nucleotides: 16. This CDR3 spans 17 amino acids. The germline V gene has CDR1 MDHEN and CDR2 SYDVKM.

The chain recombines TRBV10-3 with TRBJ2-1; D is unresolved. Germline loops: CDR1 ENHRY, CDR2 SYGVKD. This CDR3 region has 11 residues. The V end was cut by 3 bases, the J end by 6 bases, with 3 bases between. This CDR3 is CAISEANEQFF. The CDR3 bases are TGTGCCATCAGTGAAGCCAATGAGCAGTTCTTC.

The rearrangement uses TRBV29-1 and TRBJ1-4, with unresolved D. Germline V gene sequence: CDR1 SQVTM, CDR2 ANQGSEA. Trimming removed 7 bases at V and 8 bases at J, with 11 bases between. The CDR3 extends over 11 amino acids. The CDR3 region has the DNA TGCAGCGCAATCTCCCGGGAAAAACTGTTTTTT. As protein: CSAISREKLFF.

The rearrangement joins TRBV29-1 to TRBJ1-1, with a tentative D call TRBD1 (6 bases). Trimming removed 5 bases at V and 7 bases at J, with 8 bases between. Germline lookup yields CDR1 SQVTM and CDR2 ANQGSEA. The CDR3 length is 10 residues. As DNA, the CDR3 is TGCAGCGTTAGGGGGTTTGAAGCTTTCTTT. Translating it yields CSVRGFEAFF. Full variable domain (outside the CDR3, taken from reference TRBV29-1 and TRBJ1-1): SAVISQKPSRDICQRGTSLTIQCQVDSQVTMMFWYRQQPGQSLTLIATANQGSEATYESGFVIDKFPISRPNLTFSTLTVSNMSPEDSSIYLCSVRGFEAFFGQGTRLTVV.

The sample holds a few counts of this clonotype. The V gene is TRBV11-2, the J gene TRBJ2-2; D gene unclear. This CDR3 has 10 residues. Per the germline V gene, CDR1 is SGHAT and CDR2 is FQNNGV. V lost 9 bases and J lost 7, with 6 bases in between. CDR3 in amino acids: CASIDGELFF. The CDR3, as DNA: TGTGCCAGTATCGACGGGGAGCTGTTTTTT.

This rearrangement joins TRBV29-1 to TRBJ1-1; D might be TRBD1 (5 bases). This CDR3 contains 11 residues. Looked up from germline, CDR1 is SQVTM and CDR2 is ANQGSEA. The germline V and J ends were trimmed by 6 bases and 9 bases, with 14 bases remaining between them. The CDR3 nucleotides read TGCAGCGTAGACCAGGGTTCGCAAGCTTTCTTT. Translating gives CSVDQGSQAFF. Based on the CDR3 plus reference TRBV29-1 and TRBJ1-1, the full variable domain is SAVISQKPSRDICQRGTSLTIQCQVDSQVTMMFWYRQQPGQSLTLIATANQGSEATYESGFVIDKFPISRPNLTFSTLTVSNMSPEDSSIYLCSVDQGSQAFFGQGTRLTVV.

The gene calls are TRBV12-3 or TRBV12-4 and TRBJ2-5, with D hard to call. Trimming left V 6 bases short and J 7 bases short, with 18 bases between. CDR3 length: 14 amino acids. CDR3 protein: CASSTFPSDVTQYF. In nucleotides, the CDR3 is TGTGCCAGCAGCACCTTCCCGTCGGATGTGACCCAGTACTTC.

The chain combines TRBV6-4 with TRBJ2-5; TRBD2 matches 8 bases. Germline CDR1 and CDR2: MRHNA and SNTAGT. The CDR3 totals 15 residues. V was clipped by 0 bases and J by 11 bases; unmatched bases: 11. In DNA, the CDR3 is TGTGCCAGCAGTGACTCTAGCGGGGAATACAATGAGCAGTACTTC. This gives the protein CASSDSSGEYNEQYF.

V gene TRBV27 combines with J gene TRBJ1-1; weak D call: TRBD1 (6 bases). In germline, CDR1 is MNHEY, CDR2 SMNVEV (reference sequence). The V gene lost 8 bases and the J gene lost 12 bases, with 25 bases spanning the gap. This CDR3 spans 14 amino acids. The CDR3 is CASAVQGGVLGTFF. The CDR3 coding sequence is TGTGCCAGCGCCGTTCAAGGGGGGGTCCTGGGTACTTTCTTT.

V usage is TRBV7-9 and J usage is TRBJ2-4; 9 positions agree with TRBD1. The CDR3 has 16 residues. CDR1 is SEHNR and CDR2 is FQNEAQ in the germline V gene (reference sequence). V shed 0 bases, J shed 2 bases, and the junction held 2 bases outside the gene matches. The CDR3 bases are TGTGCCAGCAGCTTAGCCGGGACAGGGCCCAAAAACATTCAGTACTTC. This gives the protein CASSLAGTGPKNIQYF.

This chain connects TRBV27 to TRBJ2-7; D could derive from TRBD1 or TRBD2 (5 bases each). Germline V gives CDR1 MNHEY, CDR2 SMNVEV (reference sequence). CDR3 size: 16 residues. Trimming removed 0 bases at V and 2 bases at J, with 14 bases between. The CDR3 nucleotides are TGTGCCAGCAGTTTATCTCCGCCGGGGCAGCCCTACGAGCAGTACTTC. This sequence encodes CASSLSPPGQPYEQYF.

The chain's CDR3 is CSAGGTSGLYNEQFF. CDR3 nucleotides: TGCAGTGCTGGCGGGACTAGCGGACTATACAATGAGCAGTTCTTC. This sequence joins TRBV20-1 and TRBJ2-1, with 11 bases that match TRBD2. With 5 bases clipped from V and 4 bases from J, the junction kept 7 bases outside the gene matches. Germline V gene sequence: CDR1 DFQATT, CDR2 SNEGSKA (reference sequence). The CDR3 is 15 amino acids.

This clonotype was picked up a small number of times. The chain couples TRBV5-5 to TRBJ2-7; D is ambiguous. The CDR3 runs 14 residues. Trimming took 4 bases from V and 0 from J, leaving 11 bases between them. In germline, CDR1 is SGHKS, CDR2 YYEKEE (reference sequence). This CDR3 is CASSPEGPSYEQYF. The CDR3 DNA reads TGTGCCAGCAGCCCTGAAGGCCCCTCCTACGAGCAGTACTTC.